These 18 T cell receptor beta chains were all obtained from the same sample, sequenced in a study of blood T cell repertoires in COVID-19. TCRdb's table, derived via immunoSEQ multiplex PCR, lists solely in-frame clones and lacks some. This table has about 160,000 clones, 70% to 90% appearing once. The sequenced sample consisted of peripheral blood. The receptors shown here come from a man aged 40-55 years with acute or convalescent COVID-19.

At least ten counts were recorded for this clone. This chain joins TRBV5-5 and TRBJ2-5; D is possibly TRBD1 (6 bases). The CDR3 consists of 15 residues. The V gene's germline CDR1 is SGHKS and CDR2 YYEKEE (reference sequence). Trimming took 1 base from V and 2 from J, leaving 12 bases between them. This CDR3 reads CASSLTGTNQETQYF. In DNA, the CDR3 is TGTGCCAGCAGCTTGACAGGGACGAATCAAGAGACCCAGTACTTC.

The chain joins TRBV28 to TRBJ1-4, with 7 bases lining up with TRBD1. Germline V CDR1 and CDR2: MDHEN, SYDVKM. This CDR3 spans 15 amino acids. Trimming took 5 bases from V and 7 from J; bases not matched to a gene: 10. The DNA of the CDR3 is TGTGCCAGCAGTCCACAACAGGGGTGGGGTGAAAAACTGTTTTTT. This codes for CASSPQQGWGEKLFF. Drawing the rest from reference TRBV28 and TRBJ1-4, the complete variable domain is DVKVTQSSRYLVKRTGEKVFLECVQDMDHENMFWYRQDPGLGLRLIYFSYDVKMKEKGDIPEGYSVSREKKERFSLILESASTNQTSMYLCASSPQQGWGEKLFFGSGTQLSVL.

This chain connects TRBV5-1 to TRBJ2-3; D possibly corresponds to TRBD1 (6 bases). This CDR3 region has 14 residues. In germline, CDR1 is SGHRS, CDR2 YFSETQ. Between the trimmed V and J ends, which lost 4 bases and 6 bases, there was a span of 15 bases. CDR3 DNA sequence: TGCGCCAGCAGCACGGACACAGGGTTGGATACGCAGTATTTT. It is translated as CASSTDTGLDTQYF. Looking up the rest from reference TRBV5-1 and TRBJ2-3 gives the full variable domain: KAGVTQTPRYLIKTRGQQVTLSCSPISGHRSVSWYQQTPGQGLQFLFEYFSETQRNKGNFPGRFSGRQFSNSRSEMNVSTLELGDSALYLCASSTDTGLDTQYFGPGTRLTVL.

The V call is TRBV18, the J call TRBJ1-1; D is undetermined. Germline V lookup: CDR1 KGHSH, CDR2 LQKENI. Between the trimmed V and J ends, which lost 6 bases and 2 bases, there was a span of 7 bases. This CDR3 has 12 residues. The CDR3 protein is CASSYRNTEAFF. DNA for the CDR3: TGTGCCAGCTCCTATAGAAACACTGAAGCTTTCTTT.

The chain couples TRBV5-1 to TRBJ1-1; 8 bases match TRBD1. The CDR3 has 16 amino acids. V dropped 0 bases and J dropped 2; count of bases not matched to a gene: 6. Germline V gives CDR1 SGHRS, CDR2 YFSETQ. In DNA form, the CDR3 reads TGCGCCAGCAGCTTGGAACCGGACAGGGAAAACACTGAAGCTTTCTTT. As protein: CASSLEPDRENTEAFF.

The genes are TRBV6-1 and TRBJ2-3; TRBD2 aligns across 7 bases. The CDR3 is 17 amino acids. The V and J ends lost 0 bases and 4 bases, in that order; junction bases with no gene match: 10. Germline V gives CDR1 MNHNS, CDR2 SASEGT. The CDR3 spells CASSEAGLQRGSDTQYF. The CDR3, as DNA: TGTGCCAGCAGTGAAGCCGGACTACAGCGGGGATCAGATACGCAGTATTTT.

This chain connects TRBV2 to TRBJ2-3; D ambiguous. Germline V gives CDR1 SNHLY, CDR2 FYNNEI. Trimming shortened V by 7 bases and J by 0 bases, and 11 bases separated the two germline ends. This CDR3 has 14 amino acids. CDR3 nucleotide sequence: TGTGCCAGCAAGAGCCAAGCTAGCACAGATACGCAGTATTTT. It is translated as CASKSQASTDTQYF.

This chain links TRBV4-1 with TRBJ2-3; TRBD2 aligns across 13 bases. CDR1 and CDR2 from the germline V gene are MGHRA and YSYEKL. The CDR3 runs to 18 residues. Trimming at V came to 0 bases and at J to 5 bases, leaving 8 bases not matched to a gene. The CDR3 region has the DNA TGCGCCAGCAGCCAAGAGCAACTAGCGGGGGGGCCCGGAGATACGCAGTATTTT. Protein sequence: CASSQEQLAGGPGDTQYF.

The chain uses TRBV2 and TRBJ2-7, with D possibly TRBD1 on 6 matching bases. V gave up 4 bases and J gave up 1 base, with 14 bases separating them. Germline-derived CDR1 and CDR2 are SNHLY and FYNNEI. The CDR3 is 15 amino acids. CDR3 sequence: CASSAQGRGSYEQYF. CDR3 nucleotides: TGTGCCAGCAGTGCTCAGGGAAGGGGGTCCTACGAGCAGTACTTC.

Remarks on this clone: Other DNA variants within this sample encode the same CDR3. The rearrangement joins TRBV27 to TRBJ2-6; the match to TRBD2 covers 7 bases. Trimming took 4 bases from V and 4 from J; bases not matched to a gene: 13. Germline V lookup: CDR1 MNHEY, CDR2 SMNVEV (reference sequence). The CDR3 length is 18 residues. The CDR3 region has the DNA TGTGCCAGCAGTTCCCTCCCCGACCGGGGAGGGGGGGCCAACGTCCTGACTTTC. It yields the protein CASSSLPDRGGGANVLTF.

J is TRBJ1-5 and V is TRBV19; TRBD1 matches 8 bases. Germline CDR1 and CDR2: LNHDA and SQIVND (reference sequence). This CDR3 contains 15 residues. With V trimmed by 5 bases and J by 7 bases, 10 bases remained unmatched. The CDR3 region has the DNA TGTGCCAGTAGTCCAGGACAGGGAGGGGAGCAGCCCCAGCATTTT. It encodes CASSPGQGGEQPQHF.

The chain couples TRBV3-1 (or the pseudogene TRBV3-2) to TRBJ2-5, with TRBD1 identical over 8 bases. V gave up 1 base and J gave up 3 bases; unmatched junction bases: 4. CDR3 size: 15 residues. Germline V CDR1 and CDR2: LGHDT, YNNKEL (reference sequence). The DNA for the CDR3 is TGTGCCAGCAGCCAAGGGGGGACAGGAAAAGAGACCCAGTACTTC. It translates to CASSQGGTGKETQYF.

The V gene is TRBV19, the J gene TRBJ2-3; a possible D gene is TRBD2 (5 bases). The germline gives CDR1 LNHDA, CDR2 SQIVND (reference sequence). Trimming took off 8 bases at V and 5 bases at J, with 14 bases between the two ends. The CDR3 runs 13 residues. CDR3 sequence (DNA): TGTGCCAGTTCGGTCGACCGGGGAGATACGCAGTATTTT. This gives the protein CASSVDRGDTQYF.

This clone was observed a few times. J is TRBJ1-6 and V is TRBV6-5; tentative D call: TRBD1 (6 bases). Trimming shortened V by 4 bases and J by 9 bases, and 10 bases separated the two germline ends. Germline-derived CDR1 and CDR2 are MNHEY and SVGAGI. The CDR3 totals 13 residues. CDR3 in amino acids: CASSSEGGSPLHF. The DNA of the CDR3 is TGTGCCAGCAGTTCAGAAGGGGGTTCACCCCTCCACTTT.

In DNA, the CDR3 is TGTGCCAGCAGGGGGGGACAGGGCTATGGCTACACCTTC. It specifies CASRGGQGYGYTF. This sequence joins TRBV6-5 and TRBJ1-2, with TRBD1 matching over 9 bases. Germline loops: CDR1 MNHEY, CDR2 SVGAGI. V shed 6 bases, J shed 4 bases, and the junction held 3 bases outside the gene matches. The CDR3 runs 13 residues.

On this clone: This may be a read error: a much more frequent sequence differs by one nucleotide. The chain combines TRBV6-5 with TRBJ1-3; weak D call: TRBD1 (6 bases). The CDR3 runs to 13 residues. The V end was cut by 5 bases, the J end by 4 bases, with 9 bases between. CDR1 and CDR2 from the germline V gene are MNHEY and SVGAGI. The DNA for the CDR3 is TGTGCCAGCAGTACGGGACAAGGAAACACCATATATTTT. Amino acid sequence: CASSTGQGNTIYF.

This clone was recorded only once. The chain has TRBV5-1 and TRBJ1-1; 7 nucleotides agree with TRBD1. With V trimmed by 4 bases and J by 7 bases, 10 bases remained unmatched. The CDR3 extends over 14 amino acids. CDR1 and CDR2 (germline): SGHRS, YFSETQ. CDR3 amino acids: CASSPGVGGNEAFF. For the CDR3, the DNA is TGCGCCAGCAGCCCCGGAGTAGGGGGCAATGAAGCTTTCTTT.

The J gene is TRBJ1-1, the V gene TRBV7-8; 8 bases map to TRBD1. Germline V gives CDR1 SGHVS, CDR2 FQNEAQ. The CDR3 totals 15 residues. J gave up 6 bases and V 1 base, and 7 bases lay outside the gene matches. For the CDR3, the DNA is TGTGCCAGCAGCTTAGATTCTCAGGGGGCCCCTGAAGCTTTCTTT. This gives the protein CASSLDSQGAPEAFF.